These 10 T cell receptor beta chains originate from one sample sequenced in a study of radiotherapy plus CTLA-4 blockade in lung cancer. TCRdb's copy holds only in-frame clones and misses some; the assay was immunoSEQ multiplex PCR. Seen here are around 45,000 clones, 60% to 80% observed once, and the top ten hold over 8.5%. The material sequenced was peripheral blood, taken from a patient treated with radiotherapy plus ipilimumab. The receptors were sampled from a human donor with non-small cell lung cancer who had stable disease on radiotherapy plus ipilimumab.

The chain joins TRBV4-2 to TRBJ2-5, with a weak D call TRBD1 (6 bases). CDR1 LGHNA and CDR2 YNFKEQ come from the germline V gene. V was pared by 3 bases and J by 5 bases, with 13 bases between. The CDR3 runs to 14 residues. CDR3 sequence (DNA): TGTGCCAGCAGCCAGAACAGGGCCAGGGAGACCCAGTACTTC. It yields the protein CASSQNRARETQYF.

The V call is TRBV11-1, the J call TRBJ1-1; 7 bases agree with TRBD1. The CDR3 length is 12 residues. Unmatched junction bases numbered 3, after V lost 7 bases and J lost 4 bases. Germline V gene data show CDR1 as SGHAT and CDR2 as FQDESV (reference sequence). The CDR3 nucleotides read TGTGCCAGCAACGACAGGGCCACTGAAGCTTTCTTT. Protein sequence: CASNDRATEAFF.

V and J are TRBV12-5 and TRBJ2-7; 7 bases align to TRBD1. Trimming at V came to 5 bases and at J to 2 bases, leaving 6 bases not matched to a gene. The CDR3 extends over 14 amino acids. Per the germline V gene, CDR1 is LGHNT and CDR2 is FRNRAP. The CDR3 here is CASGQGQITYEQYF. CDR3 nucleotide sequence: TGTGCTAGTGGTCAGGGACAGATTACCTACGAGCAGTACTTC.

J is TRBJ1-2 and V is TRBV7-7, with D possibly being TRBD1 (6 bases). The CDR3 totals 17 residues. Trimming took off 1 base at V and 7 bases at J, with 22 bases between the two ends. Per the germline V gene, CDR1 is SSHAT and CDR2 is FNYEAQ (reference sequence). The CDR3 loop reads CASSLGGGQTTAGGYTF. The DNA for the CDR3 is TGTGCCAGCAGCTTAGGGGGAGGACAGACTACTGCTGGTGGCTACACCTTC.

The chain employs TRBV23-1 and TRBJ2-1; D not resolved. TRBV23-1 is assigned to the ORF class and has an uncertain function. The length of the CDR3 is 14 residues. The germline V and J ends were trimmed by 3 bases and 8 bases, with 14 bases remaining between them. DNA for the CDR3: TGCGCCAGCAGTCATAACTTCTACGTAGATGAGCAGTTCTTC. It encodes CASSHNFYVDEQFF.

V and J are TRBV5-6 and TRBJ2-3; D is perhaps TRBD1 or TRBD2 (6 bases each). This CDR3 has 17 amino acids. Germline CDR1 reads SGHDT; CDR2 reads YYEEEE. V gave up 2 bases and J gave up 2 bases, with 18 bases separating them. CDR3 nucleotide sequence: TGTGCCAGCAGCTTAAGGGGGGTGAGGGATGTCACAGATACGCAGTATTTT. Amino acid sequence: CASSLRGVRDVTDTQYF.

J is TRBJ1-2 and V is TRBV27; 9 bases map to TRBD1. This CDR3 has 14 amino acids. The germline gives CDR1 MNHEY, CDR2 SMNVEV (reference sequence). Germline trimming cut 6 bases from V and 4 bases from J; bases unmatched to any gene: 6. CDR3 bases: TGTGCCAGCAGCTGGGGACAGGGAGGCTATGGCTACACCTTC. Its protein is CASSWGQGGYGYTF.

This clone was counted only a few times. The CDR3 spells CASSSDRGFQFF. The CDR3 nucleotides read TGTGCCAGCAGCTCGGACAGGGGGTTCCAGTTCTTC. This chain links TRBV28 with TRBJ2-1; 10 bases map to TRBD1. V dropped 6 bases and J dropped 13; count of bases not matched to a gene: 6. This CDR3 contains 12 residues. From germline, CDR1 is MDHEN and CDR2 SYDVKM.

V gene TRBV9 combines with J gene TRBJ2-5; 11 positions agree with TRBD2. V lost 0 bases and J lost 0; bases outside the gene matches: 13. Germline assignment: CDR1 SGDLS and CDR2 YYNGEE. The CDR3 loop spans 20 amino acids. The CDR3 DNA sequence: TGTGCCAGCAGCGTAGCTACTACGGCTAGCGGGGGGACCCACCAAGAGACCCAGTACTTC. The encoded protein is CASSVATTASGGTHQETQYF.

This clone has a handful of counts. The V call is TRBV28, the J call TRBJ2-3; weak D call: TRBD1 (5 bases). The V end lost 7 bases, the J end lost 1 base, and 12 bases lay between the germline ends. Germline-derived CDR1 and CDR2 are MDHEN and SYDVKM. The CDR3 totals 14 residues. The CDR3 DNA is TGTGCCAGCAATGTGGGGCTGGGCACAGATACGCAGTATTTT. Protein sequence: CASNVGLGTDTQYF.